This T cell receptor beta chain was captured in a study of technical replicates of blood from a few donors. The germline V gene has CDR1 ENHRY and CDR2 SYGVKD. This CDR3 region has 12 residues. Deletions cut 9 bases from V and 4 bases from J, with 11 bases between. Method: immunoSEQ multiplex PCR; TCRdb's copy keeps in-frame clones and lacks some. The table lists more than 65,000 clones, about 97% of them singletons. This sequence originates from a human donor in good health. The sequenced material came from T cells isolated from PBMCs. The V and J genes are TRBV10-3 and TRBJ2-3, with a weak D call TRBD1 (5 bases). The CDR3: CAMSSRADTQYF. In nucleotides, the CDR3 is TGTGCCATGAGTAGCAGGGCAGATACGCAGTATTTT.